Detailed here is one T cell receptor (beta chain). This sample is drawn from a study of blood T cell repertoires in COVID-19. CDR1 is SGHTA and CDR2 is FQGNSA in the germline V gene. Germline trimming cut 6 bases from V and 8 bases from J; bases unmatched to any gene: 8. The CDR3 loop spans 15 amino acids. The data were produced by immunoSEQ multiplex PCR, yet TCRdb's version contains in-frame clones alone and is incomplete. The top ten clones hold approximately 4.6% of a sample with 80,000 to 95,000 clones, approximately 80% of them seen once. Sequencing was done on a sample of peripheral blood. This receptor was obtained from a man aged 80 or over with COVID-19, enrolled during active disease. The chain combines TRBV7-2 with TRBJ2-2; 11 bases align to TRBD1. DNA of the CDR3: TGTGCCAGCAGAATGGACAGGGGGCTTTCTGGGGAGCTGTTTTTT. Translation: CASRMDRGLSGELFF.